Listed here are 25 T cell receptor beta chains from one sample, sequenced in a study of memory CD8 T cells in hepatitis C reinfection. The protocol was immunoSEQ multiplex PCR, while the TCRdb copy is restricted to in-frame clones and leaves out a portion. The repertoire has under 50,000 clones, more than 75% of them found once; the top ten carry approximately 1.2%. Sample time point: peak reinfection, 3 to 8 weeks after reinfection detection. No in vitro expansion preceded TCR sequencing of the sorted cells. The sequenced sample consisted of naive CD8+ T cells sorted from blood. The receptors shown here come from a man younger than 35 with hepatitis C virus infection.

The chain carries TRBV5-6 and TRBJ2-7, with D perhaps matching TRBD1 (5 bases). V was clipped by 0 bases and J by 7 bases, with 17 bases between them. Germline CDR1 and CDR2: SGHDT and YYEEEE. The length of the CDR3 is 15 residues. The CDR3 DNA reads as TGTGCCAGCAGCTTGGCCTTTGACAGTATAGTAGAGCAGTACGTC. It translates to CASSLAFDSIVEQYV.

The gene calls are TRBV9 and TRBJ2-5; TRBD2 aligns across 10 bases. In germline, CDR1 is SGDLS, CDR2 YYNGEE. V lost 0 bases, J lost 5 bases, and 4 bases stayed unmatched. This CDR3 spans 15 amino acids. This CDR3 reads CASSVEGSGGETQYF. CDR3 DNA sequence: TGTGCCAGCAGCGTAGAGGGTAGCGGGGGGGAGACCCAGTACTTC. The full variable domain, completed using reference TRBV9 and TRBJ2-5, is DSGVTQTPKHLITATGQRVTLRCSPRSGDLSVYWYQQSLDQGLQFLIQYYNGEERAKGNILERFSAQQFPDLHSELNLSSLELGDSALYFCASSVEGSGGETQYFGPGTRLLVL.

This clone was observed a few times. The V and J genes are TRBV7-2 and TRBJ2-7; TRBD2 agrees at 10 bases. The V segment lost 1 base and the J segment 4 bases; nucleotides outside the gene matches: 7. Per germline, CDR1 SGHTA and CDR2 FQGNSA. This CDR3 is built from 16 residues. CDR3 in amino acids: CASSLGPSSGGYEQYV. The CDR3 DNA reads as TGTGCCAGCAGCTTAGGTCCATCTAGCGGGGGTTACGAGCAGTACGTC.

This clone came up a few times. The chain is built from TRBV2 and TRBJ1-1; 9 positions match TRBD1. Germline CDR1 and CDR2: SNHLY and FYNNEI. The CDR3 loop spans 17 amino acids. V was pared by 6 bases and J by 3 bases, with 14 bases of the junction left unmatched. CDR3: CASSKFAARTGDTEAFF. The CDR3 DNA reads as TGTGCCAGCAGCAAATTTGCGGCAAGGACAGGGGACACTGAAGCTTTCTTT.

This rearrangement joins TRBV5-6 to TRBJ2-3; D is undetermined. Trimming shortened V by 0 bases and J by 5 bases, and 10 bases separated the two germline ends. Germline CDR1 reads SGHDT; CDR2 reads YYEEEE. This CDR3 has 14 residues. This CDR3 reads CASSLGASRDTQYF. The CDR3 DNA follows: TGTGCCAGCAGCTTGGGTGCTAGTAGAGATACGCAGTATTTT.

The chain is built from TRBV6-5 and TRBJ1-5; TRBD1 might be the D (5 bases). The V end was cut by 0 bases, the J end by 7 bases, with 13 bases between. Germline V CDR1 and CDR2: MNHEY, SVGAGI. The CDR3 extends over 15 amino acids. Here the CDR3 reads CASSYSYGGKQPQHF. The CDR3 bases are TGTGCCAGCAGTTACTCGTATGGGGGGAAACAGCCCCAGCATTTT.

About this clone: Within the sample, other DNA sequences also encode this same CDR3. The chain couples TRBV29-1 to TRBJ2-3; TRBD2 matches 10 bases. J gave up 4 bases and V 7 bases, and 11 bases lay outside the gene matches. Per the germline V gene, CDR1 is SQVTM and CDR2 is ANQGSEA. The CDR3 is 15 amino acids. Here the CDR3 DNA reads TGCAGCGGCGTCCCTAGCGGGAGTAAGGCAGATACGCAGTATTTT. Protein product: CSGVPSGSKADTQYF.

CDR3 sequence: CASSLAGTLYEQYF. DNA for the CDR3: TGTGCCAGCAGCTTAGCGGGAACCCTCTACGAGCAGTACTTC. This chain links TRBV11-2 with TRBJ2-7; maybe TRBD2 (5 bases). CDR3 size: 14 residues. Per germline, CDR1 SGHAT and CDR2 FQNNGV. V lost 1 base and J lost 3, with 10 bases in between.

The chain employs TRBV6-1 and TRBJ2-7; no definite D call. V lost 10 bases and J lost 5, with 15 bases in between. CDR3 length: 12 residues. CDR1 is MNHNS and CDR2 is SASEGT in the germline V gene. DNA for the CDR3: TGTGCCACCTTGGCCCCTCAGGACGAGCAGTACTTC. This codes for CATLAPQDEQYF.

The chain links TRBV4-2 to TRBJ2-3, with 7 nucleotides matching TRBD2. The CDR3 runs to 16 residues. The trim removed 4 bases at V and 4 bases at J, leaving 11 bases unmatched. CDR1 LGHNA and CDR2 YNFKEQ come from the germline V gene. CDR3 coding DNA: TGTGCCAGCAGCCCGACGTGGGGCGGGAGCGCAGATACGCAGTATTTT. Its protein product is CASSPTWGGSADTQYF.

The rearrangement joins TRBV2 to TRBJ1-1; 7 nucleotides match TRBD1. CDR3 length equals 15 residues. Per germline, CDR1 SNHLY and CDR2 FYNNEI. Unmatched junction bases numbered 5, after V lost 4 bases and J lost 0 bases. The CDR3 bases are TGTGCCAGCAGTGTCTGGACAGGCCTGAACACTGAAGCTTTCTTT. Its translation: CASSVWTGLNTEAFF.

The chain carries TRBV6-1 and TRBJ2-7; the D gene is possibly TRBD2 (5 bases). Trimming took 8 bases from V and 7 from J, leaving 18 bases between them. The CDR3 loop spans 13 amino acids. Germline CDR1 reads MNHNS; CDR2 reads SASEGT. The CDR3 DNA sequence: TGTGCCAGCGGCGGCTCACTACCGGGGGAGCAGTACTTC. Translated, it gives CASGGSLPGEQYF.

The chain links TRBV7-8 to TRBJ2-3; TRBD2 aligns across 12 bases. V trimming: 3 bases; J trimming: 6 bases; junction bases outside the gene matches: 7. Germline CDR1 SGHVS, CDR2 FQNEAQ. CDR3 length equals 16 residues. This chain's CDR3 is CASSFASGGAVDTQYF. The CDR3 DNA is TGTGCCAGCAGCTTTGCTAGCGGGGGGGCCGTGGATACGCAGTATTTT.

V is TRBV19 and J is TRBJ2-1, with a weak D call TRBD1 (6 bases). Per germline, CDR1 LNHDA and CDR2 SQIVND (reference sequence). CDR3 size: 13 residues. Trimming left V 3 bases short and J 9 bases short, with 12 bases between. CDR3: CASSIIQGIEQFF. The DNA of the CDR3 is TGTGCCAGTAGTATCATACAGGGTATTGAGCAGTTCTTC.

The J gene is TRBJ2-7, the V gene TRBV7-8, with 10 positions matching TRBD2. Germline CDR1 reads SGHVS; CDR2 reads FQNEAQ. Trimming at V came to 5 bases and at J to 1 base, leaving 8 bases not matched to a gene. CDR3 size: 16 residues. This chain's CDR3 is CASSLPLAGVSYEQYF. CDR3 in DNA: TGTGCCAGCAGCCTACCGCTAGCGGGAGTGTCCTACGAGCAGTACTTC.

The chain joins TRBV2 to TRBJ1-2; weak D call: TRBD1 (5 bases). Trimming pared 6 bases from V and 0 bases from J, leaving 14 bases between. Germline V gene lookup returns CDR1 SNHLY and CDR2 FYNNEI. This CDR3 is built from 15 residues. The CDR3 nucleotides read TGTGCCAGCAGAAAGGGGTTGGTTTCTAACTATGGCTACACCTTC. Translation: CASRKGLVSNYGYTF.

This clone occurred a few times. V gene TRBV13 combines with J gene TRBJ1-1; no definite D call. Looked up from germline, CDR1 is PRHDT and CDR2 is FYEKMQ (reference sequence). The CDR3 is 14 residues long. Between the trimmed V and J ends, which lost 4 bases and 0 bases, there was a span of 9 bases. This CDR3 reads CASSSSTVNTEAFF. The CDR3 DNA reads as TGTGCCAGCAGCTCATCCACGGTGAACACTGAAGCTTTCTTT.

This sequence joins TRBV4-3 and TRBJ1-2; 8 nucleotides agree with TRBD1. The CDR3 length is 13 residues. V lost 2 bases to trimming and J lost 5 bases; unmatched junction nucleotides: 1. CDR1 is LGHNA, CDR2 YSLEER, per germline. CDR3 bases: TGCGCCAGCAGCCAATGGACAGGGTATGGCTACACCTTC. Amino acid sequence: CASSQWTGYGYTF.

The chain joins TRBV4-1 to TRBJ2-1, with 9 bases that match TRBD2. The CDR3 is 15 amino acids. After removal of 5 bases from V and 3 bases from J, the junction contained 5 bases not matched to a gene. The germline V gene encodes CDR1 MGHRA and CDR2 YSYEKL. Here the CDR3 DNA reads TGCGCCAGCAGCTCGCCTAGCGGGGTCTACAATGAGCAGTTCTTC. The encoded protein is CASSSPSGVYNEQFF.

This sequence joins TRBV19 and TRBJ2-7, with 7 bases identical to TRBD1. This CDR3 spans 15 amino acids. Trimming removed 4 bases from V and 2 bases from J; junction bases left unmatched: 8. From germline, CDR1 is LNHDA and CDR2 SQIVND (reference sequence). DNA for the CDR3: TGTGCCAGTAGTACCCCGGGACAGCTACCCTACGAGCAGTACTTC. It is translated as CASSTPGQLPYEQYF.

This clone was recorded once. This chain uses TRBV4-1 with TRBJ2-5; 10 positions agree with TRBD2. CDR1 MGHRA and CDR2 YSYEKL come from the germline V gene. The V gene end was trimmed by 0 bases and the J gene end by 4 bases; junction bases not matched to a gene: 5. The CDR3 consists of 16 residues. The CDR3 reads CASSQDPRLAGETQYF. The CDR3 bases are TGCGCCAGCAGCCAAGACCCCAGACTAGCGGGAGAGACCCAGTACTTC.

The CDR3 bases are TGTGCCATCAGTGAGGAATCGAGAGAAGCCGGGGAGCTGTTTTTT. Translation: CAISEESREAGELFF. The V call is TRBV10-3, the J call TRBJ2-2; D gene uncertain. Germline V gives CDR1 ENHRY, CDR2 SYGVKD. The CDR3 totals 15 residues. The V gene lost 2 bases and the J gene lost 6 bases, with 13 bases spanning the gap.

The rearrangement uses TRBV5-6 and TRBJ2-7; no firm D call. There are 14 residues in the CDR3. Germline V gives CDR1 SGHDT, CDR2 YYEEEE. Between the trimmed V and J ends, which lost 6 bases and 0 bases, there was a span of 13 bases. The CDR3 sequence is CASKETLSSYEQYV. The CDR3 DNA reads TGTGCCAGCAAGGAGACCCTGAGCTCCTACGAGCAGTACGTC.

The chain links TRBV4-1 to TRBJ2-1; 8 bases agree with TRBD2. Germline lookup yields CDR1 MGHRA and CDR2 YSYEKL. The V segment lost 3 bases and the J segment 4 bases; nucleotides outside the gene matches: 11. The CDR3 extends over 17 amino acids. CDR3 region: CASSHAQAGDLYNEQFF. CDR3 nucleotides: TGCGCCAGCAGCCATGCCCAAGCGGGAGATTTGTACAATGAGCAGTTCTTC.

This clone came up once. The chain uses TRBV29-1 and TRBJ2-3, with 10 bases lining up with TRBD2. The CDR3 runs 14 residues. The germline V gene has CDR1 SQVTM and CDR2 ANQGSEA. With 7 bases clipped from V and 2 bases from J, the junction kept 6 bases outside the gene matches. Here the CDR3 DNA reads TGCAGCGCTGGACTAGCGGAGGCCACAGATACGCAGTATTTT. Amino acid sequence: CSAGLAEATDTQYF.